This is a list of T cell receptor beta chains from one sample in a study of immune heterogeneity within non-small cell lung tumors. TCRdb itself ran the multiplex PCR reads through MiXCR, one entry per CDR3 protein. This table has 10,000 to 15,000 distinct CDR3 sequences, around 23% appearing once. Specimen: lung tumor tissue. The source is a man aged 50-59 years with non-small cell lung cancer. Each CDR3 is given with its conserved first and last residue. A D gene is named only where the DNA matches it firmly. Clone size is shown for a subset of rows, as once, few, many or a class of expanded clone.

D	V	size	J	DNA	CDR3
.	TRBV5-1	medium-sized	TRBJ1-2	TGCGCCAGCAGCCCTGGGGACTATGGCTACACCTTC	CASSPGDYGYTF
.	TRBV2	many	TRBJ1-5	TGTGCCAGCAATAGACAGTTAGATCAGCCCCAGCATTTT	CASNRQLDQPQHF
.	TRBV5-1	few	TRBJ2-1	TGCGCCAGCAGCTGGGGGGACTTGGACAATGAGCAGTTCTTC	CASSWGDLDNEQFF
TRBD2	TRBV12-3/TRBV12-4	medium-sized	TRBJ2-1	TGTGCCAGCAGTTTAGCGCTGGGGAGGGTCAACAATGAGCAGTTCTTC	CASSLALGRVNNEQFF
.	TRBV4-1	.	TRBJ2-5	TGCGCCAGCAGCCAAGTATCGGGGACTTACGTCAAGACCCAGTACTTC	CASSQVSGTYVKTQYF
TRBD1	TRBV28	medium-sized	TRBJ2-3	TGTGCCAGCAGTTTAGGGCAGGGGGCAGTTGATACGCAGTATTTT	CASSLGQGAVDTQYF
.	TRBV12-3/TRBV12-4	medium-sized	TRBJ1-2	TGTGCCAGCAGTTGGGGACGGAGCTATGGCTACACCTTC	CASSWGRSYGYTF
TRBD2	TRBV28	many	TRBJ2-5	TGTGCCAGCAGATACCACATCATAAGGACTAGCACTATCGCCCAGTACTTC	CASRYHIIRTSTIAQYF
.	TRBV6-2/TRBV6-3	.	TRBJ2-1	TGTGCCAGCAGTTACCACCCTAGCTCCTACAATGATCAGTTCTTC	CASSYHPSSYNDQFF
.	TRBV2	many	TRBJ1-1	TGTGCCAGCACTCCGAACACTGAAGCTTTCTTT	CASTPNTEAFF
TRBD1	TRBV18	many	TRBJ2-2	TGTGCCAGCTCACCATACGGGACAGGCAACACCGGGGAGCTGTTTTTT	CASSPYGTGNTGELFF
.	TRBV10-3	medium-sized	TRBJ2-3	TGTGCCATCAGTGCCACTAGGGGCCTCACAGATACGCAGTATTTT	CAISATRGLTDTQYF
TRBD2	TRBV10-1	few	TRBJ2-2	TGCGCCAGCAGTGGGGCCAGAGGACTAGATTTCACCGGGGAGCCGTTTTTT	CASSGARGLDFTGEPFF
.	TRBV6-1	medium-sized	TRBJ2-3	TGTGCCAGCAGTGAAGCGACGGGGGGCATGGATACGCAGTATTTT	CASSEATGGMDTQYF
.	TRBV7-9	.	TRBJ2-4	TGTGCCAGCAGCTTAGCGCTTAAGGGGCAGTTGGACATTCAGTACTTC	CASSLALKGQLDIQYF
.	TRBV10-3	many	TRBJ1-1	TGTGCCATCAGTAGAAACCGGAACACTGAAGCTTTCTTT	CAISRNRNTEAFF
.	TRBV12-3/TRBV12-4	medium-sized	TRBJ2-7	TGTGCCAGCAGTTTTGAGGAGGGTTCGGGCTACGAGCAGTACTTC	CASSFEEGSGYEQYF
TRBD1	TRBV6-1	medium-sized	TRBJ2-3	TGTGCCAGCAGTGAAGGACAGGGGCCAGATACGCAGTATTTT	CASSEGQGPDTQYF
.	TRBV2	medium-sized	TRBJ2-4	TGTGCCATCAGGGGACATAAGCTAAAAGAACGTGCCAAAAACATTCAGTACTTC	CAIRGHKLKERAKNIQYF
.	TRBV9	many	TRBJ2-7	TGTGCCAGCAGCGTAGAGGTAGGGGGCGAGCAGTACTTC	CASSVEVGGEQYF
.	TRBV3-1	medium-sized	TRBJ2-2	TGTGCCAGCAGCCCTACAGGGCTTAACACCGGGGAGCTGTTTTTT	CASSPTGLNTGELFF
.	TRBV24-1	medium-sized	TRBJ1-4	TGTGCCACCAGTGACCCCTCGGTACCAGGAAAACTGTTTTTT	CATSDPSVPGKLFF
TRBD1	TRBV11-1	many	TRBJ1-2	TGTGCCAGCAGCTTAACCCCGGGACAGATCAATTATGGCTACACCTTC	CASSLTPGQINYGYTF
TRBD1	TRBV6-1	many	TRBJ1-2	TGTGCCAGCAGTGAACACCAGGGGGACGGCTACACCTTC	CASSEHQGDGYTF
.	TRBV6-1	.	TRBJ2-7	TGTGCCAGCAGTCCCCGTAGTAATAAGGGAGGAGAGCAGTACTTC	CASSPRSNKGGEQYF
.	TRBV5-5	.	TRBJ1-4	TGTGCCAGCAGCTTGGTAGGGGTCGAAGATGAAAAACTGTTTTTT	CASSLVGVEDEKLFF
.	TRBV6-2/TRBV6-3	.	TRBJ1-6	TGTGCCAGCAGTGCCTCCAAGGCCCGGGCCTCCTATAATTCACCCCTCCACTTT	CASSASKARASYNSPLHF
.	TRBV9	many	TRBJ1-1	TGTGCCAGCAGCGTAGGTGTCGGGGGGAACACTGAAGCTTTCTTT	CASSVGVGGNTEAFF
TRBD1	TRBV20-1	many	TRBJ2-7	TGCAGTGCTAGACCAACCGGGACAGGGGACGCCCCGCCTACCTACGAGCAGTACTTC	CSARPTGTGDAPPTYEQYF
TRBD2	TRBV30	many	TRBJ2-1	TGTGCCTGGAGAGGGGGTAGCGGGAGTCGGCGAGTTTCCAATGAGCAGTTCTTC	CAWRGGSGSRRVSNEQFF
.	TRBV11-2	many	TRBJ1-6	TGTGCCAGCAGCTTGGCCCCTTCACCCCTCCACTTT	CASSLAPSPLHF
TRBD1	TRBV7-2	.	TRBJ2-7	TGTGCCAGCAGCCCGGGACAGGGGGGCCCCTACGAGCAGTACTTC	CASSPGQGGPYEQYF
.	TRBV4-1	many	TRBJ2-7	TGCGCCAGCAGCATGGGGGCAGGCGGAGCCTACGAGCAGTACTTC	CASSMGAGGAYEQYF
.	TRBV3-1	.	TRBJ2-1	TGTGCCAGCAGCCCACCCCAGGGGCTCAATGAGCAGTTCTTC	CASSPPQGLNEQFF
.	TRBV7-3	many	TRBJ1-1	TGTGCCAGCAGCTTAGCTGGGGGCGAGTCTGAAGCTTTCTTT	CASSLAGGESEAFF
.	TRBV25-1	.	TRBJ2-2	TGTGCCAGCGGACAAGGGTCAGGGCACACCGGGGAGCTGTTTTTT	CASGQGSGHTGELFF
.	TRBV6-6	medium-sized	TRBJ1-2	TGTGCCAGCAGTTACTCGCCGGCTAACTATGGCTACACCTTC	CASSYSPANYGYTF
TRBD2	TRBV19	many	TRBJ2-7	TGTGCCAGTAGTATAGACCCTAGCGGATGGTACGAGCAGTACTTC	CASSIDPSGWYEQYF
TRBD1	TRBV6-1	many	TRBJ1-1	TGTGCCAGCAGACGGACAGGGCGGACTGAAGCTTTCTTT	CASRRTGRTEAFF
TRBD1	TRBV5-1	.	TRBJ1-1	TGCGCCAGCAGCACTCGGGACAGGGATCGAGCTTTCTTT	CASSTRDRDRAFF
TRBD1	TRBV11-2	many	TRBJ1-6	TGTGCCAGCAGCTTAGTTGGGACAGGGGTTGGTTCACCCCTCCACTTT	CASSLVGTGVGSPLHF